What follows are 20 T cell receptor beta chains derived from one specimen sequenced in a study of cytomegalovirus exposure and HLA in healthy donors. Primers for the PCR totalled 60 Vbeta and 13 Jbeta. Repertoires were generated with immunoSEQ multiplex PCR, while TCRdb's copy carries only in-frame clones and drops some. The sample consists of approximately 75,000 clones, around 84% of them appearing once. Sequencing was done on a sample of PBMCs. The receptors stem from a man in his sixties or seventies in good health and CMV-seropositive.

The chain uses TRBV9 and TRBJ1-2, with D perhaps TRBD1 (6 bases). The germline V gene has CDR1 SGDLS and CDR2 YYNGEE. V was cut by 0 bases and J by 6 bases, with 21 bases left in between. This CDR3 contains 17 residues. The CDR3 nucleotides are TGTGCCAGCAGCGTAGCCTACCATCCGCAGGGGCTTGATGGCTACACCTTC. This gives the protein CASSVAYHPQGLDGYTF.

CDR3 sequence (DNA): TGTGCCAGCAGCCTACGGACAGGGCAATGGAATTCACCCCTCCACTTT. This sequence encodes CASSLRTGQWNSPLHF. The V call is TRBV5-6, the J call TRBJ1-6, with 8 bases aligning to TRBD1. The CDR3 runs 16 residues. V lost 4 bases, J lost 7 bases, and 10 bases stayed unmatched. CDR1 is SGHDT, CDR2 YYEEEE, per germline. The whole variable domain, remainder taken from reference TRBV5-6 and TRBJ1-6, is DAGVTQSPTHLIKTRGQQVTLRCSPKSGHDTVSWYQQALGQGPQFIFQYYEEEERQRGNFPDRFSGHQFPNYSSELNVNALLLGDSALYLCASSLRTGQWNSPLHFGNGTRLTVT.

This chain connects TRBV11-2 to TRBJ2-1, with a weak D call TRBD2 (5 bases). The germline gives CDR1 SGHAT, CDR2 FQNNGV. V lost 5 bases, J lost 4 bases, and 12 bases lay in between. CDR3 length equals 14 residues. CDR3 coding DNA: TGTGCCAGCAGCGCCCAGGACTTATACAATGAGCAGTTCTTC. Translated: CASSAQDLYNEQFF.

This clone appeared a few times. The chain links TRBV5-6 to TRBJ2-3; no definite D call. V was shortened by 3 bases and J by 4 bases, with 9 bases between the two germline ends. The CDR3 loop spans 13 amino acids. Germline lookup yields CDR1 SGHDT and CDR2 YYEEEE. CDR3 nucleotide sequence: TGTGCCAGCAGCTCCCCGACACCAGATACGCAGTATTTT. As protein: CASSSPTPDTQYF.

This chain's CDR3 is CASIVLNLEAFF. The CDR3 nucleotides read TGTGCCAGCATAGTCCTCAACCTGGAAGCTTTCTTT. The rearrangement links TRBV2 to TRBJ1-1; the D is unclear. Germline CDR1 and CDR2: SNHLY and FYNNEI. This CDR3 has 12 amino acids. Trimming cost V 7 bases and J 8 bases, with 14 bases left between them.

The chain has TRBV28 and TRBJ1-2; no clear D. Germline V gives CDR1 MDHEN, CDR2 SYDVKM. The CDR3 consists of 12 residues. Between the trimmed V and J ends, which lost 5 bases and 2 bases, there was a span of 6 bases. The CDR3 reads CASSPGNYGYTF. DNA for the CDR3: TGTGCCAGCAGTCCCGGGAACTATGGCTACACCTTC.

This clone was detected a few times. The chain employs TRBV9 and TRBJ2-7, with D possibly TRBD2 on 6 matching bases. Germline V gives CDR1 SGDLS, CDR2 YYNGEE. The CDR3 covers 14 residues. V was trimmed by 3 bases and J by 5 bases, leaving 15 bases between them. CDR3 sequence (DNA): TGTGCCAGCAGCGAGACGGGAGCCGGGAACGAGCAGTACTTC. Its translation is CASSETGAGNEQYF.

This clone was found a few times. Here the CDR3 DNA reads TGTGCCAGTAGTATGGGGAGGGGCAGCGGGGAGCTGTTTTTT. This codes for CASSMGRGSGELFF. The chain uses TRBV19 and TRBJ2-2, with TRBD2 matching over 7 bases. V lost 3 bases, J lost 7 bases, and 5 bases stayed unmatched. The CDR3 is 14 amino acids. Per germline, CDR1 LNHDA and CDR2 SQIVND (reference sequence). Together with reference TRBV19 and TRBJ2-2, the CDR3 gives the full variable domain: DGGITQSPKYLFRKEGQNVTLSCEQNLNHDAMYWYRQDPGQGLRLIYYSQIVNDFQKGDIAEGYSVSREKKESFPLTVTSAQKNPTAFYLCASSMGRGSGELFFGEGSRLTVL.

CDR3 sequence: CAISPGTGFSGANVLTF. CDR3 nucleotides: TGTGCCATCAGTCCCGGGACAGGGTTCTCTGGGGCCAACGTCCTGACTTTC. V is TRBV10-3 and J is TRBJ2-6; TRBD1 aligns across 9 bases. Germline-derived CDR1 and CDR2 are ENHRY and SYGVKD. With 5 bases clipped from V and 0 bases from J, the junction kept 5 bases outside the gene matches. CDR3 size: 17 residues.

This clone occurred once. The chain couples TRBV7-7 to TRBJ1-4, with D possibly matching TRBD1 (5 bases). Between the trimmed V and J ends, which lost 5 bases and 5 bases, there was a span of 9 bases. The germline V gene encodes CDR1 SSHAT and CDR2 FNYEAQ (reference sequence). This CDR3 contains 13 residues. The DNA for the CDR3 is TGTGCCAGCAGCGCAGGGAGGAATGAAAAACTGTTTTTT. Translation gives CASSAGRNEKLFF.

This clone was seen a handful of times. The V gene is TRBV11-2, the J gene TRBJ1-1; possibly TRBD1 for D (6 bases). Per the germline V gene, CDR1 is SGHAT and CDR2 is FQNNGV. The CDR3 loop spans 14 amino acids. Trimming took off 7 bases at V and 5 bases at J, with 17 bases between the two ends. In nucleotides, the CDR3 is TGTGCCAGCAAGGGTTACAGGGACGGAACTGAAGCTTTCTTT. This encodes CASKGYRDGTEAFF.

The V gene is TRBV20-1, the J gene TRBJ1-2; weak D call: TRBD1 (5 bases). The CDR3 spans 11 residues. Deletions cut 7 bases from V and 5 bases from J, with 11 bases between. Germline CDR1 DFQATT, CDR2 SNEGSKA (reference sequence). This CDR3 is CSVQGHYGYTF. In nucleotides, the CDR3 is TGCAGTGTTCAGGGTCATTATGGCTACACCTTC.

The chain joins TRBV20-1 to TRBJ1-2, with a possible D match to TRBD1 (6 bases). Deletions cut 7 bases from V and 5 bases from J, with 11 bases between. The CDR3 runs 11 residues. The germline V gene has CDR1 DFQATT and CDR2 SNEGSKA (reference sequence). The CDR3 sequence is CSVPGAYGYTF. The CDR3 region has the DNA TGCAGTGTCCCAGGGGCGTATGGCTACACCTTC.

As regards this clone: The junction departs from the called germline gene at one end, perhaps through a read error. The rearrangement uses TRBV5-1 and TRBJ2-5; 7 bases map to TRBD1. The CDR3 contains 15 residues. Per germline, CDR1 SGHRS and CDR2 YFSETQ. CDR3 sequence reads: CASSLLGQPQEAQYF. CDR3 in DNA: TGCGCCAGCAGCTTGCTGGGACAGCCCCAAGAGGCCCAGTACTTC.

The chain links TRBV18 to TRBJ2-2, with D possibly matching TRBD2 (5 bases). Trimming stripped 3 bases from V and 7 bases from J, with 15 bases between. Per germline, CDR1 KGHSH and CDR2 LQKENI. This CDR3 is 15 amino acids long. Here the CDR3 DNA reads TGTGCCAGCTCACCGTTGAAGGACGGGGTCGGGGAGCTGTTTTTT. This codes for CASSPLKDGVGELFF.

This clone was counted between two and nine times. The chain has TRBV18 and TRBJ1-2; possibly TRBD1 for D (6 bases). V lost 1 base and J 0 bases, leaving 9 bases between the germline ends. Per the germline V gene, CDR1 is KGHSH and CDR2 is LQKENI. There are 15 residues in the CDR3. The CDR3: CASSPRDNSNYGYTF. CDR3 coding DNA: TGTGCCAGCTCACCACGGGACAACTCTAACTATGGCTACACCTTC.

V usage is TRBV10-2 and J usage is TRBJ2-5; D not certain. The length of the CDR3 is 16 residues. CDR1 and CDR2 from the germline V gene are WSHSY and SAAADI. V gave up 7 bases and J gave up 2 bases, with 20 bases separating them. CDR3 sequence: CASTTSPRPPQETQYF. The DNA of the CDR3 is TGCGCCAGCACTACCTCCCCTAGACCGCCGCAAGAGACCCAGTACTTC.

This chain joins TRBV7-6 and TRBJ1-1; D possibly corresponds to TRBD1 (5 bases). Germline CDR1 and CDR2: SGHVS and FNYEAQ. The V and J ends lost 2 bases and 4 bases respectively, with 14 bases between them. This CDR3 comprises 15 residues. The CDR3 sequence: CASSLRIGGSTEAFF. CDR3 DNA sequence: TGTGCCAGCAGCTTAAGGATCGGGGGGAGCACTGAAGCTTTCTTT.

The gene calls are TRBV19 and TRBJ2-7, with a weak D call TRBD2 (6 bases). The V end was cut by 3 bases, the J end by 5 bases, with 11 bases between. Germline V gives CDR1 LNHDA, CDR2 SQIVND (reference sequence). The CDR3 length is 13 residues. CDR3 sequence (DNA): TGTGCCAGTAGTATCTGGGGGGTCGACGAGCAGTACTTC. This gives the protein CASSIWGVDEQYF.

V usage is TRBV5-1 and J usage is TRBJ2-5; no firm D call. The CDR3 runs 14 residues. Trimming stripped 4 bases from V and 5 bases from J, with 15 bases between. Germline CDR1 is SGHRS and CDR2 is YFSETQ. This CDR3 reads CASSEAQLWETQYF. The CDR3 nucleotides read TGCGCCAGCAGCGAGGCCCAGTTATGGGAGACCCAGTACTTC.